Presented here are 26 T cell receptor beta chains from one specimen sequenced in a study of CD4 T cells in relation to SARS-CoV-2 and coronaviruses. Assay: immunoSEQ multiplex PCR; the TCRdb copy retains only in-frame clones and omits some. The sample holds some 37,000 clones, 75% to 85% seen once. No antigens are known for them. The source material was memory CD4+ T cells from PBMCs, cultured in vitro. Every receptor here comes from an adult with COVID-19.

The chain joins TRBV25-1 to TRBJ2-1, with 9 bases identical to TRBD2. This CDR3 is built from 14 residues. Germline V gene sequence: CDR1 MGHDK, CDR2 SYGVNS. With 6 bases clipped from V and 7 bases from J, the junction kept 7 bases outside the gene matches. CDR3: CASRVAGVRNEQFF. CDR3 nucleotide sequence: TGTGCCAGCAGAGTAGCGGGAGTAAGGAATGAGCAGTTCTTC.

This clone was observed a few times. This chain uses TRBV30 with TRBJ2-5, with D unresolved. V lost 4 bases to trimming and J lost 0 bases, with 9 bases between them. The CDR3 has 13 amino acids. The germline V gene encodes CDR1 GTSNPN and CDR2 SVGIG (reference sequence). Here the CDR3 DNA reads TGTGCCTGGAACTTGGCGTACCAAGAGACCCAGTACTTC. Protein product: CAWNLAYQETQYF.

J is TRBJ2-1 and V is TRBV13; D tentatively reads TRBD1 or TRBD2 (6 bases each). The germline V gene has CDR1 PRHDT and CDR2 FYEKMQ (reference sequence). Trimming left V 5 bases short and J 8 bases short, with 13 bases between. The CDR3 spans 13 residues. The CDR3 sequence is CASSRLGGDEQFF. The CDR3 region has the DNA TGTGCCAGCAGCCGACTAGGGGGAGATGAGCAGTTCTTC.

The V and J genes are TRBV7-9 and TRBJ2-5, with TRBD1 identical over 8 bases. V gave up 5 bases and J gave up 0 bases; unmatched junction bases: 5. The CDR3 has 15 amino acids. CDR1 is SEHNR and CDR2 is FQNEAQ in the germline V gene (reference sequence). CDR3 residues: CASSRGTGHQETQYF. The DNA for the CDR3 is TGTGCCAGCAGCCGCGGGACAGGCCACCAAGAGACCCAGTACTTC. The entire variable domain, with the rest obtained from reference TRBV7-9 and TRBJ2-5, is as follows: DTGVSQNPRHKITKRGQNVTFRCDPISEHNRLYWYRQTLGQGPEFLTYFQNEAQLEKSRLLSDRFSAERPKGSFSTLEIQRTEQGDSAMYLCASSRGTGHQETQYFGPGTRLLVL.

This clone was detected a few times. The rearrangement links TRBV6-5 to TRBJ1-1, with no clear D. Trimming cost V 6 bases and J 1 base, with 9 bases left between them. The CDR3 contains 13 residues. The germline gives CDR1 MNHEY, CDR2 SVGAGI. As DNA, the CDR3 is TGTGCCAGCAGGTGGATACCGAACACTGAAGCTTTCTTT. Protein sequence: CASRWIPNTEAFF.

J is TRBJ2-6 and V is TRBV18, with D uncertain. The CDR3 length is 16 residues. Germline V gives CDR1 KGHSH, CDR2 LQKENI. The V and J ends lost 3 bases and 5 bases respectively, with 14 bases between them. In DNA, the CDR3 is TGTGCCAGCTCACCTCTGGCAGGTCGTAGGGCCAACGTCCTGACTTTC. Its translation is CASSPLAGRRANVLTF.

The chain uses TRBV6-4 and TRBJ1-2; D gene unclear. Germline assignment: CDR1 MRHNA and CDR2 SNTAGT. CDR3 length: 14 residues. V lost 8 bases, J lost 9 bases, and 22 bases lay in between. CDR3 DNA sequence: TGTGCCAGCCTTCCCCCCCCAAATGTGATTCGCTACACCTTC. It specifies CASLPPPNVIRYTF.

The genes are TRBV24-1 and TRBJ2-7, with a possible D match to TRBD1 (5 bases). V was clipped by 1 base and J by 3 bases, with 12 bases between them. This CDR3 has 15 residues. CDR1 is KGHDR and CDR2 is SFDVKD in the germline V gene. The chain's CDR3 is CATSDFVQGVYEQYF. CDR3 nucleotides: TGTGCCACCAGTGATTTCGTTCAGGGCGTCTACGAGCAGTACTTC.

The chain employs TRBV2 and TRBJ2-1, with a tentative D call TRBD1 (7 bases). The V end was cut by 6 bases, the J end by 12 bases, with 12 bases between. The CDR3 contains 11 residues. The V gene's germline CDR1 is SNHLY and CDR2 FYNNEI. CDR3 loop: CASRRQGGQFF. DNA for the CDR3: TGTGCCAGCAGGAGACAGGGAGGGCAGTTCTTC. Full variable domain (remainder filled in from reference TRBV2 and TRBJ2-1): EPEVTQTPSHQVTQMGQEVILRCVPISNHLYFYWYRQILGQKVEFLVSFYNNEISEKSEIFDDQFSVERPDGSNFTLKIRSTKLEDSAMYFCASRRQGGQFFGPGTRLTVL.

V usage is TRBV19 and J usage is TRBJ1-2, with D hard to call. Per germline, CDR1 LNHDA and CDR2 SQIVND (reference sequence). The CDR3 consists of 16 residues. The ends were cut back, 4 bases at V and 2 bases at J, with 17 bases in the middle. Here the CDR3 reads CASSTARGGGNYGYTF. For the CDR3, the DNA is TGTGCCAGTAGTACTGCCCGGGGAGGCGGAAACTATGGCTACACCTTC.

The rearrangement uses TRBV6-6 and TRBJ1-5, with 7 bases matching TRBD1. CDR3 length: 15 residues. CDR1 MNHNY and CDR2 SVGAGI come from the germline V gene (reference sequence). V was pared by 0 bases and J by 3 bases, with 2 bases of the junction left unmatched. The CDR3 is CASSYSDRDNQPQHF. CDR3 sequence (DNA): TGTGCCAGCAGTTACTCAGACAGGGACAATCAGCCCCAGCATTTT.

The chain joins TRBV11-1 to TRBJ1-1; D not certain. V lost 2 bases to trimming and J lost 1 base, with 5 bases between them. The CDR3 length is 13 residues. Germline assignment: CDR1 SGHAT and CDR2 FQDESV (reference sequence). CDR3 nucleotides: TGTGCCAGCAGCTTATCAGAGAACACTGAAGCTTTCTTT. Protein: CASSLSENTEAFF.

Here the CDR3 reads CSASDRATEETQYF. The CDR3 nucleotides are TGCAGTGCAAGTGACAGGGCCACTGAAGAGACCCAGTACTTC. This chain uses TRBV20-1 with TRBJ2-5; 7 bases are shared with TRBD1. V lost 6 bases, J lost 3 bases, and 10 bases stayed unmatched. Per the germline V gene, CDR1 is DFQATT and CDR2 is SNEGSKA (reference sequence). The CDR3 length is 14 residues.

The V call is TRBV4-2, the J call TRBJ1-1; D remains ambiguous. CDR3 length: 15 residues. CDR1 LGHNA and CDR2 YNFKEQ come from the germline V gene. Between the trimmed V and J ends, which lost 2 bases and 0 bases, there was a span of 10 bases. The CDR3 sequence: CASSQLGRLNTEAFF. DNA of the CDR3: TGTGCCAGCAGCCAATTAGGTAGGCTGAACACTGAAGCTTTCTTT.

This chain's CDR3 is CATSDSGRSANYGYTF. The CDR3 region has the DNA TGTGCCACCAGTGATTCGGGACGGAGCGCTAACTATGGCTACACCTTC. The gene calls are TRBV24-1 and TRBJ1-2; tentatively, D is TRBD1 (5 bases). There are 16 residues in the CDR3. Germline V gene sequence: CDR1 KGHDR, CDR2 SFDVKD. V was cut by 2 bases and J by 0 bases, with 12 bases left in between.

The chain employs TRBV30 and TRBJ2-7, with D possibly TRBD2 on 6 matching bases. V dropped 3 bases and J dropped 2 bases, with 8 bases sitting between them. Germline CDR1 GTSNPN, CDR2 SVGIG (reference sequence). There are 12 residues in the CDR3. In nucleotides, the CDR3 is TGTGCCTGGAGGGGGGGAGCCTACGAGCAGTACTTC. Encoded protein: CAWRGGAYEQYF.

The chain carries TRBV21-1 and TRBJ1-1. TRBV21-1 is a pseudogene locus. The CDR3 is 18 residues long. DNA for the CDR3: TGTGCCAGCAGCAAGGTCCCCCCAGGGAGGGACGAGGGGACTGAAGCTTTCTTT. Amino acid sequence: CASSKVPPGRDEGTEAFF.

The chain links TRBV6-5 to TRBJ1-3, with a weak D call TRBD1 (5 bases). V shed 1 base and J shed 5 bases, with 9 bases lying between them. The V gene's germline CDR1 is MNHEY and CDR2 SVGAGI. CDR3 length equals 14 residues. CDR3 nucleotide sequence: TGTGCCAGCAGTTACTACCAGGGAAGAAACACCATATATTTT. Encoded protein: CASSYYQGRNTIYF.

CDR3 sequence (DNA): TGTGCCAGCAGCCCAGGGACCGCCAACACCGGGGAGCTGTTTTTT. Its protein product is CASSPGTANTGELFF. The rearrangement links TRBV7-3 to TRBJ2-2; D possibly uses TRBD1 or TRBD2 (5 bases each). CDR3 length equals 15 residues. Between the trimmed V and J ends, which lost 5 bases and 2 bases, there was a span of 12 bases. Germline V CDR1 and CDR2: SGHTA, FQGTGA.

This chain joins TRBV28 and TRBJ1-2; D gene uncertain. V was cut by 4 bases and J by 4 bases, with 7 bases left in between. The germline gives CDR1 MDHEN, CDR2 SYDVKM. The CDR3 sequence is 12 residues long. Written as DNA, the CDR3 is TGTGCCAGCAGTTACAATGTCTATGGCTACACCTTC. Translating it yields CASSYNVYGYTF.

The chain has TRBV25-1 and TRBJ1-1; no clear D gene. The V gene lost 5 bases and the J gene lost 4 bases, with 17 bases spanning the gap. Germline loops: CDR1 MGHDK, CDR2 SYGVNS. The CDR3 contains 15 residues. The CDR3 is CASSSSSTGLTEAFF. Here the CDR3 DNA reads TGTGCCAGCAGTTCATCCTCGACGGGTCTCACTGAAGCTTTCTTT.

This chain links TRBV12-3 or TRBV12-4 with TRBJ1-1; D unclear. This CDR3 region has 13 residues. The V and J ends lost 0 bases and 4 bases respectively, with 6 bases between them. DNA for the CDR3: TGTGCCAGCAGTTTAGCAGCAGCCACTGAAGCTTTCTTT. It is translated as CASSLAAATEAFF.

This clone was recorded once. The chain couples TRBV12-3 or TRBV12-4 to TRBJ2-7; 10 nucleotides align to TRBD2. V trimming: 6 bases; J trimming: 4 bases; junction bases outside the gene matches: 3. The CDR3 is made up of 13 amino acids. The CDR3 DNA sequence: TGTGCCAGCAGGATAGCGGGAGGTTACGAGCAGTACTTC. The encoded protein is CASRIAGGYEQYF.

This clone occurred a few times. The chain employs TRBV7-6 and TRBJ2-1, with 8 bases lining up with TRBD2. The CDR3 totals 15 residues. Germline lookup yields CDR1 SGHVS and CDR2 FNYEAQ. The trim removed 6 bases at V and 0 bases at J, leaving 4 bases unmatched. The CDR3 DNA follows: TGTGCCAGCAGGCAGCTAGCGGGCTCCTACAATGAGCAGTTCTTC. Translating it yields CASRQLAGSYNEQFF.

This CDR3 is CASSPTGPYEQYF. CDR3 coding DNA: TGTGCCAGCAGTCCAACAGGACCATACGAGCAGTACTTC. The chain recombines TRBV27 with TRBJ2-7; D may be TRBD1 (5 bases). This CDR3 is 13 amino acids long. V lost 5 bases and J 4 bases, leaving 12 bases between the germline ends. Germline assignment: CDR1 MNHEY and CDR2 SMNVEV (reference sequence).

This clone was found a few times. The CDR3 DNA reads TGTGCCAGCAGGGGGCTAAATTCACCCCTCCACTTT. This codes for CASRGLNSPLHF. J is TRBJ1-6 and V is TRBV28, with D maybe TRBD1 (5 bases). CDR1 and CDR2 from the germline V gene are MDHEN and SYDVKM. The CDR3 loop spans 12 amino acids. The V end lost 6 bases, the J end lost 7 bases, and 7 bases lay between the germline ends.